This T cell receptor beta chain is drawn from a study of cytomegalovirus exposure and HLA in healthy donors. Profiled with immunoSEQ multiplex PCR; TCRdb holds only in-frame clones, not every one. Among just over 80,000 clones, approximately 96% were seen once, and the ten largest hold under 1.5%. This clone turned up a few times. The CDR3 contains 19 residues. Trimming at V came to 3 bases and at J to 0 bases, leaving 7 bases not matched to a gene. Germline loops: CDR1 MDHEN, CDR2 SYDVKM. The clonotype comes from a woman between 18 and 29 years old in good health and CMV-seronegative. The rearrangement uses TRBV28 and TRBJ2-1; 14 bases are a match to TRBD2. Sequenced material: PBMCs. CDR3 in DNA: TGTGCCAGCAGTTTCAGACTAGCGGGAGGGCCGAGCTCCTACAATGAGCAGTTCTTC. It translates to CASSFRLAGGPSSYNEQFF.